Here is one T cell receptor (beta chain) with its context. Profiling relied on immunoSEQ multiplex PCR, and the TCRdb table lists in-frame clones only, not all of them. The table shows about 120,000 clones, with roughly 95% occurring only once. The data were taken from a study of cytomegalovirus exposure and HLA in healthy donors. Germline CDR1 is MDHEN and CDR2 is SYDVKM. This CDR3 spans 14 amino acids. The V end was cut by 5 bases, the J end by 5 bases, with 13 bases between. The specimen was PBMCs. This clonotype was sampled from a man between 18 and 29 years old in good health and CMV-seronegative. The V and J genes are TRBV28 and TRBJ1-5, with unresolved D. The CDR3 bases are TGTGCCAGCAGTAGTCCAAGCGATCATCAGCCCCAGCATTTT. Translation gives CASSSPSDHQPQHF.